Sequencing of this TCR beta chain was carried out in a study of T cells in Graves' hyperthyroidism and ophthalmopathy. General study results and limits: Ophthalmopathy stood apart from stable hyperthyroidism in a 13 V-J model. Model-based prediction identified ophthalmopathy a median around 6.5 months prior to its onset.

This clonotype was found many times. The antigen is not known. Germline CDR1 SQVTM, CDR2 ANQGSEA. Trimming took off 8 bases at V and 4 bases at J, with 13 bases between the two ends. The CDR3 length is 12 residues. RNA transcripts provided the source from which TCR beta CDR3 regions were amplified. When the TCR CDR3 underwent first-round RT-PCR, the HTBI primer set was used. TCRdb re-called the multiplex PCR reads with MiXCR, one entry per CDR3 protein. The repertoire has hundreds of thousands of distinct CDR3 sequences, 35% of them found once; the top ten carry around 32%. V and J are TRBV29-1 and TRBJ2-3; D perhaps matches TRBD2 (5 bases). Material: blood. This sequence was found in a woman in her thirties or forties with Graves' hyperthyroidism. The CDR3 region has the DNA TGCAGCTCCGGACTGCCCTCAGATACGCAGTATTTT. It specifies CSSGLPSDTQYF.